This T cell receptor beta chain was found in a study of blood T cell repertoires in COVID-19. Germline lookup yields CDR1 LGHDT and CDR2 YNNKEL (reference sequence). The CDR3 length is 16 residues. V shed 1 base and J shed 5 bases, with 17 bases lying between them. In the source study's methods: The authors estimated nucleated cell counts from reference gene primer amplification. Sequenced by immunoSEQ multiplex PCR; TCRdb stores in-frame clones only, minus some. Clonal size and the V and J genes are those of that table, whereas D and trimming came from the DNA. The sample holds 200,000 to 250,000 clones, around 80% seen once.

The TCR comes from a woman in her thirties or forties with acute or convalescent COVID-19. J is TRBJ1-1 and V is TRBV3-1 (or the pseudogene TRBV3-2); D is undetermined. Sequencing was carried out using peripheral blood. CDR3 sequence: CASSQAPSGPLTEAFF. The DNA for the CDR3 is TGTGCCAGCAGCCAAGCCCCGAGCGGGCCATTAACTGAAGCTTTCTTT.